A selection of T cell receptor beta chains follows, all from one sample in a study of CD4 and CD8 cells across lung adenocarcinoma regions. A single record per CDR3 protein comes from TCRdb applying MiXCR to the PCR reads. The sample records under 25,000 distinct CDR3 sequences, around 50% being singletons. Input material: CD8+ T cells from the center of a lung tumor. These receptors all come from a female donor with lung adenocarcinoma. The CD4 and CD8 labels of this study may be unreliable. The conserved cysteine and the conserved F or W are not part of the CDR3 here. Fields, in order: D gene, V gene, J gene, CDR3 protein. A D gene is named only where the DNA matches it firmly.

D: TRBD1
V: TRBV6-1
J: TRBJ2-5
CDR3: ASSEMGTGGYETQY

D: -
V: TRBV11-2
J: TRBJ2-3
CDR3: ASSLDPYRGNTDTQY

D: -
V: TRBV3-1
J: TRBJ2-1
CDR3: ASSPWTRGEQF

D: TRBD2
V: TRBV10-1
J: TRBJ2-4
CDR3: ASSGERDKNIQY

D: -
V: TRBV10-3
J: TRBJ2-4
CDR3: ATNVPRHGNTQY

D: -
V: TRBV7-2
J: TRBJ2-1
CDR3: ASTSGFDEQF

D: TRBD2
V: TRBV4-2
J: TRBJ2-1
CDR3: ASSQSIGTSAIISYNEQF

D: -
V: TRBV6-1
J: TRBJ2-2
CDR3: ASSDALKGGRTGELY

D: TRBD1
V: TRBV7-9
J: TRBJ2-1
CDR3: ASSLRQGSSSYNEQF

D: -
V: TRBV10-1
J: -
CDR3: ASSPGLWAKDTQY

D: -
V: TRBV6-1
J: TRBJ2-3
CDR3: AGSGAYGHGTQY

D: TRBD2
V: TRBV6-5
J: TRBJ2-1
CDR3: ASSYSETSGRLF

D: -
V: TRBV27
J: TRBJ2-4
CDR3: ARGLCDADTQY

D: -
V: TRBV6-1
J: TRBJ2-3
CDR3: ASIWSSGQDTQY

D: -
V: TRBV10-1
J: TRBJ2-5
CDR3: ASSESGRQETQY

D: TRBD1
V: TRBV6-1
J: TRBJ1-2
CDR3: ASRNDRANYGYT

D: -
V: TRBV27
J: TRBJ2-5
CDR3: ASSLSAGGTQY

D: -
V: TRBV28
J: -
CDR3: ASRGRDSYEQY

D: -
V: TRBV3-1
J: TRBJ2-5
CDR3: ASSQDRGVLAQETQY

D: -
V: TRBV6-5
J: TRBJ2-7
CDR3: ASSYFDLREISYEQY

D: -
V: TRBV6-1
J: TRBJ2-3
CDR3: ASRWGSTDTQY

D: TRBD2
V: TRBV27
J: TRBJ2-3
CDR3: ASRGRGGGVTETQY

D: TRBD1
V: TRBV28
J: TRBJ2-1
CDR3: ASSPNRGLFEQF

D: TRBD2
V: TRBV10-3
J: TRBJ2-3
CDR3: AISGRSTDTQY

D: -
V: TRBV30
J: TRBJ1-2
CDR3: AWSLMGGGGYT

D: -
V: TRBV10-3
J: TRBJ2-5
CDR3: AVGDGGRDEDTQY

D: -
V: TRBV25-1
J: TRBJ1-1
CDR3: ASTPGNTEAF

D: -
V: TRBV27
J: TRBJ2-4
CDR3: ASRGQGVCNKKIQY

D: -
V: TRBV27
J: TRBJ2-3
CDR3: AGGQGVGDQETQY

D: -
V: TRBV6-1
J: TRBJ1-2
CDR3: ASSRGYRERYGYT

D: -
V: TRBV4-1
J: TRBJ1-1
CDR3: ASSQSTGLGTEAF

D: -
V: TRBV10-1
J: TRBJ2-1
CDR3: ASSLGRGAHEQF

D: -
V: TRBV4-1
J: TRBJ1-6
CDR3: ASSQGPGAGSPLH

D: -
V: TRBV7-2
J: TRBJ1-2
CDR3: ASSLATVPGYT

D: -
V: TRBV6-1
J: -
CDR3: ASSVREGVNTGTQY

D: TRBD1
V: TRBV6-5
J: TRBJ1-6
CDR3: ASSSGTGNSPLH

D: -
V: TRBV10-2
J: TRBJ2-1
CDR3: ASSESENEQF

D: -
V: TRBV3-1
J: TRBJ2-3
CDR3: ASSYLSPGTDTQY

D: -
V: TRBV7-2
J: TRBJ2-1
CDR3: ASAGQTYNEQF

D: -
V: TRBV6-2/TRBV6-3
J: TRBJ2-3
CDR3: ATESLRLYADTQY

D: -
V: TRBV25-1
J: -
CDR3: ASGENEQF

D: -
V: TRBV12-3/TRBV12-4
J: TRBJ1-4
CDR3: ASSIRGVSNEKLF